This passage covers 30 T cell receptor beta chains from one sample sequenced in a study of blood T cell repertoires in COVID-19. Generated by immunoSEQ multiplex PCR, the TCRdb table keeps only in-frame clones and is missing some. In the table there are over 250,000 clones, 88% of which are singletons. The sequenced sample was peripheral blood. These receptors all stem from a woman in her twenties or thirties with acute or convalescent COVID-19.

This clone was recorded once. The chain combines TRBV6-1 with TRBJ2-5; perhaps TRBD1 as D (5 bases). The V end was cut by 2 bases, the J end by 4 bases, with 11 bases between. Germline V CDR1 and CDR2: MNHNS, SASEGT. This CDR3 comprises 14 residues. The CDR3, as DNA: TGTGCCAGCAGTGAATCCCAGGGTCGAGAGACCCAGTACTTC. Protein product: CASSESQGRETQYF.

J is TRBJ2-5 and V is TRBV7-8; possibly TRBD1 for D (6 bases). CDR3 length equals 14 residues. V lost 4 bases and J lost 4, with 13 bases in between. Germline CDR1 SGHVS, CDR2 FQNEAQ. As DNA, the CDR3 is TGTGCCAGCAGCTGGGGGCAGGGGCGAGAGACCCAGTACTTC. The encoded protein is CASSWGQGRETQYF. The full variable domain, in which reference TRBV7-8 and TRBJ2-5 provide the parts outside the CDR3, is GAGVSQSPRYKVAKRGQDVALRCDPISGHVSLFWYQQALGQGPEFLTYFQNEAQLDKSGLPSDRFFAERPEGSVSTLKIQRTQQEDSAVYLCASSWGQGRETQYFGPGTRLLVL.

This clone appeared a single time. The chain employs TRBV9 and TRBJ2-7, with a possible D match to TRBD2 (5 bases). V lost 1 base and J lost 7, with 18 bases in between. CDR1 is SGDLS and CDR2 is YYNGEE in the germline V gene. The CDR3 is made up of 15 amino acids. CDR3 residues: CASSVLDSGMGEQYF. The CDR3 region has the DNA TGTGCCAGCAGCGTATTAGACTCGGGGATGGGGGAGCAGTACTTC.

This chain links TRBV19 with TRBJ1-5; unclear D gene. The length of the CDR3 is 13 residues. Trimming took 3 bases from V and 8 from J, leaving 11 bases between them. Germline CDR1 and CDR2: LNHDA and SQIVND (reference sequence). CDR3 loop: CASSMRRHEPQHF. CDR3 nucleotide sequence: TGTGCCAGTAGTATGAGGAGGCACGAGCCCCAGCATTTT.

V and J are TRBV5-1 and TRBJ2-7; 12 bases agree with TRBD1. V dropped 4 bases and J dropped 6; count of bases not matched to a gene: 17. The CDR3 runs to 18 residues. Germline V gene lookup returns CDR1 SGHRS and CDR2 YFSETQ. The CDR3, as DNA: TGCGCCAGCAGCCTGACCCCGGCTCCGGGACAGGGGGCTGCCGAGCAGTACTTC. This gives the protein CASSLTPAPGQGAAEQYF.

The chain joins TRBV7-9 to TRBJ1-2; possible D gene TRBD1, 5 bases. CDR1 SEHNR and CDR2 FQNEAQ come from the germline V gene (reference sequence). The germline V and J ends were trimmed by 4 bases and 7 bases, with 16 bases remaining between them. This CDR3 spans 14 amino acids. The CDR3 DNA follows: TGTGCCAGCAGCTCCCAGGGTACGTTGGTTGGCTACACCTTC. Its protein product is CASSSQGTLVGYTF.

The chain has TRBV30 and TRBJ2-3; the match to TRBD2 covers 12 bases. The CDR3 covers 18 residues. Germline trimming cut 7 bases from V and 4 bases from J; bases unmatched to any gene: 18. Germline CDR1 and CDR2: GTSNPN and SVGIG (reference sequence). CDR3 sequence (DNA): TGTGCCTCTACCGGTAGGCTAGCGGGAGGGCCGGGCCCAGATACGCAGTATTTT. It encodes CASTGRLAGGPGPDTQYF.

DNA for the CDR3: TGTGCCAGCTCACCGTCCCTCTACGGACAGGGGGCTAGTGGTGAAAAACTGTTTTTT. Amino acid sequence: CASSPSLYGQGASGEKLFF. The V and J genes are TRBV18 and TRBJ1-4; TRBD1 matches at 11 bases. CDR1 is KGHSH, CDR2 LQKENI, per germline. The CDR3 loop spans 19 amino acids. With 3 bases clipped from V and 7 bases from J, the junction kept 16 bases outside the gene matches.

This clone came up once. The rearrangement joins TRBV5-4 to TRBJ2-5; 11 positions match TRBD1. V dropped 0 bases and J dropped 1; count of bases not matched to a gene: 2. The CDR3 runs 16 residues. Germline CDR1 is SGHNT and CDR2 is YYREEE (reference sequence). CDR3 in amino acids: CASSLEGTGGQETQYF. CDR3 nucleotide sequence: TGTGCCAGCAGCTTGGAAGGGACAGGGGGCCAAGAGACCCAGTACTTC. Using reference TRBV5-4 and TRBJ2-5 for the parts outside the CDR3, the full variable domain is ETGVTQSPTHLIKTRGQQVTLRCSSQSGHNTVSWYQQALGQGPQFIFQYYREEENGRGNFPPRFSGLQFPNYSSELNVNALELDDSALYLCASSLEGTGGQETQYFGPGTRLLVL.

The chain is built from TRBV11-3 and TRBJ2-1, with 11 bases matching TRBD1. In germline, CDR1 is SGHNT, CDR2 YENEEA. Trimming removed 0 bases from V and 3 bases from J; junction bases left unmatched: 4. The CDR3 sequence is 17 residues long. The CDR3 DNA sequence: TGTGCCAGCAGCTTAGATATCGGGACAGGGGGCTACAATGAGCAGTTCTTC. Translated: CASSLDIGTGGYNEQFF. Combining the CDR3 with reference TRBV11-3 and TRBJ2-1 gives the whole variable domain EAGVVQSPRYKIIEKKQPVAFWCNPISGHNTLYWYLQNLGQGPELLIRYENEEAVDDSQLPKDRFSAERLKGVDSTLKIQPAELGDSAVYLCASSLDIGTGGYNEQFFGPGTRLTVL.

This sequence joins TRBV19 and TRBJ2-1; D perhaps matches TRBD2 (6 bases). Germline CDR1 and CDR2: LNHDA and SQIVND (reference sequence). Trimming pared 3 bases from V and 4 bases from J, leaving 10 bases between. The CDR3 runs to 14 residues. The CDR3 protein is CASSMSGVYNEQFF. The CDR3 DNA follows: TGTGCCAGTAGTATGTCGGGGGTATACAATGAGCAGTTCTTC.

The CDR3 DNA is TGTGCCAGCAGGATCCCTAGCGGGGGACAAGAGACCCAGTACTTC. Amino acids: CASRIPSGGQETQYF. V is TRBV7-8 and J is TRBJ2-5, with 10 bases matching TRBD2. This CDR3 has 15 residues. V was pared by 6 bases and J by 2 bases, with 6 bases of the junction left unmatched. The germline V gene encodes CDR1 SGHVS and CDR2 FQNEAQ.

The V call is TRBV5-1, the J call TRBJ2-1, with 7 bases matching TRBD1. With 1 base clipped from V and 7 bases from J, the junction kept 5 bases outside the gene matches. Germline assignment: CDR1 SGHRS and CDR2 YFSETQ. CDR3 size: 14 residues. DNA for the CDR3: TGCGCCAGCAGCTTGAGGGGGCAGGGGAATGAGCAGTTCTTC. This codes for CASSLRGQGNEQFF.

The table lists this clone with a count of one. CDR3 nucleotides: TGTGCCAGTAGTATCGTGGGGACTAGCGGGAGGATTGAGGAGACCCAGTACTTC. This gives the protein CASSIVGTSGRIEETQYF. The chain links TRBV19 to TRBJ2-5, with 15 nucleotides matching TRBD2. CDR1 and CDR2 (germline): LNHDA, SQIVND (reference sequence). There are 18 residues in the CDR3. With 3 bases clipped from V and 5 bases from J, the junction kept 10 bases outside the gene matches. Full variable domain (missing parts from reference TRBV19 and TRBJ2-5): DGGITQSPKYLFRKEGQNVTLSCEQNLNHDAMYWYRQDPGQGLRLIYYSQIVNDFQKGDIAEGYSVSREKKESFPLTVTSAQKNPTAFYLCASSIVGTSGRIEETQYFGPGTRLLVL.

This clone came up once. The chain recombines TRBV11-3 with TRBJ2-1; 7 bases are a match to TRBD2. In germline, CDR1 is SGHNT, CDR2 YENEEA. This CDR3 contains 15 residues. After removal of 5 bases from V and 3 bases from J, the junction contained 7 bases not matched to a gene. CDR3 sequence: CASSVFRGGYNEQFF. As DNA, the CDR3 is TGTGCCAGCAGCGTTTTTCGCGGGGGCTACAATGAGCAGTTCTTC.

The V and J genes are TRBV7-9 and TRBJ2-1; perhaps TRBD2 as D (6 bases). The CDR3 length is 14 residues. V lost 3 bases and J 0 bases, leaving 6 bases between the germline ends. CDR1 and CDR2 from the germline V gene are SEHNR and FQNEAQ (reference sequence). The CDR3 DNA follows: TGTGCCAGCAGCTTGCGGGACTCCTACAATGAGCAGTTCTTC. This translates into CASSLRDSYNEQFF.

The rearrangement joins TRBV11-2 to TRBJ2-7; D not resolved. CDR1 is SGHAT and CDR2 is FQNNGV in the germline V gene. This CDR3 spans 12 amino acids. Trimming took 5 bases from V and 4 from J, leaving 9 bases between them. The CDR3 DNA reads as TGTGCCAGCAGCGCCCAAACTTACGAGCAGTACTTC. Amino acids: CASSAQTYEQYF.

This chain joins TRBV2 and TRBJ2-1, with 13 bases identical to TRBD2. Germline values: CDR1 SNHLY, CDR2 FYNNEI. This CDR3 contains 18 residues. V gave up 6 bases and J gave up 1 base; unmatched junction bases: 9. Written as DNA, the CDR3 is TGTGCCAGCAGAGCCGGGACTAGCGGGAAATGGTCCTACAATGAGCAGTTCTTC. Protein sequence: CASRAGTSGKWSYNEQFF.

The chain recombines TRBV6-6 with TRBJ1-2; 8 bases match TRBD1. The V segment lost 7 bases and the J segment 1 base; nucleotides outside the gene matches: 2. Per the germline V gene, CDR1 is MNHNY and CDR2 is SVGAGI (reference sequence). The length of the CDR3 is 13 residues. The chain's CDR3 is CASIQGVNYGYTF. In DNA form, the CDR3 reads TGTGCCAGCATACAGGGGGTTAACTATGGCTACACCTTC.

This clone came up a few times. The rearrangement uses TRBV21-1 and TRBJ1-5; the table's D gene call, TRBD1, was not cross checked with the DNA. TRBV21-1 is termed a pseudogene. The CDR3 runs 14 residues. CDR3 bases: TGTGCCAGCAGCCCCCCCAGGAACAATCAGCCCCAGCATTTT. This codes for CASSPPRNNQPQHF.

The gene calls are TRBV6-2 or TRBV6-3 and TRBJ2-4; 11 bases match TRBD1. The V gene's germline CDR1 is MNHEY and CDR2 SVGEGT. Trimming cost V 6 bases and J 7 bases; bases outside gene matches: 11. The CDR3 length is 16 residues. The CDR3, as DNA: TGTGCCAGCAGCCGCCGGGGACAGGGGGTAAGGAACATTCAGTACTTC. As protein: CASSRRGQGVRNIQYF.

This rearrangement joins TRBV5-5 to TRBJ2-3; TRBD2 matches 13 bases. V was clipped by 6 bases and J by 5 bases; unmatched bases: 9. This CDR3 has 16 residues. Germline V CDR1 and CDR2: SGHKS, YYEKEE (reference sequence). In nucleotides, the CDR3 is TGTGCCAGCACCCCTCCCACTAGCGGGAGGGTAGATACGCAGTATTTT. Amino acids: CASTPPTSGRVDTQYF.

This chain connects TRBV20-1 to TRBJ1-3; no clear D. V lost 7 bases to trimming and J lost 7 bases, with 11 bases between them. Germline V gene lookup returns CDR1 DFQATT and CDR2 SNEGSKA (reference sequence). The CDR3 is made up of 11 amino acids. The DNA of the CDR3 is TGCAGTGTATACGGGTGGAACACCATATATTTT. It is translated as CSVYGWNTIYF.

This chain joins TRBV11-2 and TRBJ2-2; unclear D gene. This CDR3 is 12 amino acids long. Germline V CDR1 and CDR2: SGHAT, FQNNGV. V lost 3 bases to trimming and J lost 4 bases, with 3 bases between them. The CDR3 protein is CASSLSTGELFF. The CDR3 DNA is TGTGCCAGCAGCTTGAGCACCGGGGAGCTGTTTTTT.

This chain links TRBV4-3 with TRBJ1-1; 8 nucleotides line up with TRBD1. In germline, CDR1 is LGHNA, CDR2 YSLEER. The CDR3 runs 14 residues. Losses at the gene ends were 2 bases for V and 4 bases for J; bases not matched to a gene: 3. CDR3 nucleotides: TGCGCCAGCAGCCAATCGACAGGGGTCACTGAAGCTTTCTTT. This gives the protein CASSQSTGVTEAFF.

The genes are TRBV3-1 (or the pseudogene TRBV3-2) and TRBJ2-1, with 8 bases aligning to TRBD2. V dropped 4 bases and J dropped 4; count of bases not matched to a gene: 9. Looked up from germline, CDR1 is LGHDT and CDR2 is YNNKEL (reference sequence). The CDR3 contains 16 residues. The CDR3: CASSPTPAGAYNEQFF. The CDR3, as DNA: TGTGCCAGCAGCCCAACCCCAGCGGGAGCATACAATGAGCAGTTCTTC.

The V and J genes are TRBV5-6 and TRBJ1-1, with 9 bases identical to TRBD1. The CDR3 is 15 amino acids. V shed 1 base and J 0 bases; nucleotides not matched to a gene: 1. Germline values: CDR1 SGHDT, CDR2 YYEEEE. In DNA, the CDR3 is TGTGCCAGCAGCTTGACAGGGGGCATGAACACTGAAGCTTTCTTT. Translated: CASSLTGGMNTEAFF.

Only one count was recorded for this clone. V usage is TRBV7-2 and J usage is TRBJ1-2; D remains ambiguous. V was cut by 5 bases and J by 4 bases, with 14 bases left in between. The CDR3 sequence is 14 residues long. Germline V CDR1 and CDR2: SGHTA, FQGNSA. CDR3 residues: CASSRSRAGYGYTF. CDR3 bases: TGTGCCAGCAGCCGCAGTCGGGCGGGCTATGGCTACACCTTC.

The chain couples TRBV7-9 to TRBJ2-2, with a tentative D call TRBD1 (5 bases). Germline-derived CDR1 and CDR2 are SEHNR and FQNEAQ (reference sequence). V lost 7 bases and J 4 bases, leaving 13 bases between the germline ends. This CDR3 has 14 amino acids. The CDR3 DNA follows: TGTGCCAGCACCAGTCCAAGGGGCACCGGGGAGCTGTTTTTT. It codes for CASTSPRGTGELFF.

The chain carries TRBV7-9 and TRBJ1-5, with D possibly being TRBD1 (6 bases). This CDR3 contains 17 residues. The V gene's germline CDR1 is SEHNR and CDR2 FQNEAQ (reference sequence). V was trimmed by 1 base and J by 3 bases, leaving 16 bases between them. The CDR3 region has the DNA TGTGCCAGCAGCTTAGTTTTAACAGGGCGCTTCAATCAGCCCCAGCATTTT. This encodes CASSLVLTGRFNQPQHF.